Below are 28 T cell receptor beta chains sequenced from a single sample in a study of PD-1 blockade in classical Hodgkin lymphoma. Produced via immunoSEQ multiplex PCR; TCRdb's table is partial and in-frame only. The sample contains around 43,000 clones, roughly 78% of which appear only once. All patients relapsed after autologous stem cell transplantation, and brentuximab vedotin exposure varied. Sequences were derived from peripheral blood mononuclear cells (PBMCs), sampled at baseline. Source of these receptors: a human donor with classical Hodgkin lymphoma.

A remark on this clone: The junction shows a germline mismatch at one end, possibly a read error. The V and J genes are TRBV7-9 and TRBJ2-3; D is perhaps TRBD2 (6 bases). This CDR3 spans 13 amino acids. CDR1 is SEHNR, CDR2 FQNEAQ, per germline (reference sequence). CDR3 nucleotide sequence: TGTGCCAGCAGCTTCCTTCCGGGAGATGCGCAGTATTTT. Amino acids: CASSFLPGDAQYF.

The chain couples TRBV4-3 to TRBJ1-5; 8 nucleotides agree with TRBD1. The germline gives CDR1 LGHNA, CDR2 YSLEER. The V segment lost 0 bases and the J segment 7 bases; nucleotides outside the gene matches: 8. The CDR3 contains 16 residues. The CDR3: CASSQDPQGARQPQHF. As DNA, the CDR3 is TGCGCCAGCAGCCAAGATCCCCAGGGGGCGAGACAGCCCCAGCATTTT.

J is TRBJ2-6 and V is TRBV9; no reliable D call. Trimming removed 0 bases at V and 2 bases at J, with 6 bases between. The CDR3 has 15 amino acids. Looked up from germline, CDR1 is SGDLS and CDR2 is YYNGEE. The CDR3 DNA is TGTGCCAGCAGCGTAGAAAGGGCTGGGGCCAACGTCCTGACTTTC. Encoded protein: CASSVERAGANVLTF.

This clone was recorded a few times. The CDR3 protein is CASTPWGGGGETQYF. CDR3 DNA sequence: TGTGCCAGCACCCCGTGGGGCGGGGGCGGGGAGACCCAGTACTTC. The V gene is TRBV27, the J gene TRBJ2-5; maybe TRBD2 (7 bases). V was trimmed by 7 bases and J by 5 bases, leaving 20 bases between them. This CDR3 spans 15 amino acids. Per germline, CDR1 MNHEY and CDR2 SMNVEV (reference sequence).

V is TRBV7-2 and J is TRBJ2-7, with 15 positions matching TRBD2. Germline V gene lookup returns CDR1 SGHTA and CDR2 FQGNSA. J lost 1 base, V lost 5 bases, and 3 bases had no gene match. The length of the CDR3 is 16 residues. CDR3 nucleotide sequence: TGTGCCAGCAGCCCGGGACTAGCGGGGGGTTCCTACGAGCAGTACTTC. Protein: CASSPGLAGGSYEQYF.

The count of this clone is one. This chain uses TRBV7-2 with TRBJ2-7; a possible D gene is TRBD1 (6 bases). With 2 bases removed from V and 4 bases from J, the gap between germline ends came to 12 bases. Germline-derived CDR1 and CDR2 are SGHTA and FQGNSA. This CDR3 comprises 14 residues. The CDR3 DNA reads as TGTGCCAGCAGCTTAAGCAGGGGACCTTACGAGCAGTACTTC. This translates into CASSLSRGPYEQYF.

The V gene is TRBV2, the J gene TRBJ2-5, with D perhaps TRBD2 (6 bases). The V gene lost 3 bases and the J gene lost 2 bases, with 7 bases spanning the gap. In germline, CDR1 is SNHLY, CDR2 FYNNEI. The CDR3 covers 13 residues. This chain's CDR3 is CASSDLAQETQYF. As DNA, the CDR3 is TGTGCCAGCAGTGACCTAGCGCAAGAGACCCAGTACTTC.

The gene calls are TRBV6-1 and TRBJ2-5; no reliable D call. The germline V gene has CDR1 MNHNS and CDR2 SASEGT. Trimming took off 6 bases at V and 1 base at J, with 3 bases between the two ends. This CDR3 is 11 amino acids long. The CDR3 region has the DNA TGTGCCAGCAGCTTCCAAGAGACCCAGTACTTC. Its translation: CASSFQETQYF.

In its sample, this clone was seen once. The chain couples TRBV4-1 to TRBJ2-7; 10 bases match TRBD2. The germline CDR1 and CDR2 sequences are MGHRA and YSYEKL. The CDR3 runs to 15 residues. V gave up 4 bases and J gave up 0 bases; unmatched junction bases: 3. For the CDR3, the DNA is TGCGCCAGCAGCCCCCAGCGGGGGGGCTCCTACGAGCAGTACTTC. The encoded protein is CASSPQRGGSYEQYF.

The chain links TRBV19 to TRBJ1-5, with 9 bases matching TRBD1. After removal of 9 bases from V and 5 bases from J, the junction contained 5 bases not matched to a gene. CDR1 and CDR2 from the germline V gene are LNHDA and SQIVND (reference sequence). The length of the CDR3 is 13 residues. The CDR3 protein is CASKGQGDQPQHF. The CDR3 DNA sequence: TGTGCCAGCAAGGGACAGGGTGATCAGCCCCAGCATTTT.

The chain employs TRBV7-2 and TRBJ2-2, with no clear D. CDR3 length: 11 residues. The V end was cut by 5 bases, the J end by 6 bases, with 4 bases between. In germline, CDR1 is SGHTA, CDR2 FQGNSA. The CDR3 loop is CASSLSGELFF. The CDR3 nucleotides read TGTGCCAGCAGCCTTTCCGGGGAGCTGTTTTTT.

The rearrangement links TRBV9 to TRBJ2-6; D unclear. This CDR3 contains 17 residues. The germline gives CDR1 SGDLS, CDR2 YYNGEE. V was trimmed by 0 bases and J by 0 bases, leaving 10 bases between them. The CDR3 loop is CASSVAVEFSGANVLTF. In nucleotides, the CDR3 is TGTGCCAGCAGCGTAGCGGTGGAATTCTCTGGGGCCAACGTCCTGACTTTC.

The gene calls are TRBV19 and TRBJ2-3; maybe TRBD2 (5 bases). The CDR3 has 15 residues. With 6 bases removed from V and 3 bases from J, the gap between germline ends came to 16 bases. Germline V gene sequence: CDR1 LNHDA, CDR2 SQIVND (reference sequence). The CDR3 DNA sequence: TGTGCCAGTAGCCAACGGGGAGCGCTGACAGATACGCAGTATTTT. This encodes CASSQRGALTDTQYF.

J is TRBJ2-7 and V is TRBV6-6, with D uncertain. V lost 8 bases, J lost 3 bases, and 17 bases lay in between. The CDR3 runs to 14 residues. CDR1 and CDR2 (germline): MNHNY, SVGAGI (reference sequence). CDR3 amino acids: CASCLGWAYYEQYF. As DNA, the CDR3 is TGTGCCAGCTGCCTCGGGTGGGCCTACTACGAGCAGTACTTC.

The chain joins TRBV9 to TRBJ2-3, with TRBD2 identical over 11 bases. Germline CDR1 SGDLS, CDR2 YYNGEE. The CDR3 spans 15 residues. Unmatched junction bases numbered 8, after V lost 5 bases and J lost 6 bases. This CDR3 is CASRNSGGADDTQYF. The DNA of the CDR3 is TGTGCCAGCAGAAATAGCGGGGGGGCCGACGATACGCAGTATTTT.

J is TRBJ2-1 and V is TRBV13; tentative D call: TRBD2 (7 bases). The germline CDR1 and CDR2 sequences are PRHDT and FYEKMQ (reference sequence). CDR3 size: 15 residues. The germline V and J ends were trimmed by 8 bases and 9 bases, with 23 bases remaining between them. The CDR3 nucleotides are TGTGCCAGCTCAGTACGAGGGGGGGCGTCGAGTGAGCAGTTCTTC. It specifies CASSVRGGASSEQFF.

The CDR3 DNA reads TGTGCCAGCAGTAACCGGGACAGGGCCCGCTACGAGCAGTACTTC. Translated: CASSNRDRARYEQYF. The rearrangement uses TRBV6-5 and TRBJ2-7; TRBD1 matches 9 bases. The junction had 8 bases not matched to a gene; V was cut back by 5 bases and J by 3 bases. The CDR3 is made up of 15 amino acids. The germline V gene has CDR1 MNHEY and CDR2 SVGAGI.

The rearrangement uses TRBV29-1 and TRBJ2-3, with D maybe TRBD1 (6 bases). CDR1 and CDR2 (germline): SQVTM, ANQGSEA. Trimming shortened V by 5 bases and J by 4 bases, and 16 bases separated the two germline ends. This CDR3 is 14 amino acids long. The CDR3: CSVFGQRKPDTQYF. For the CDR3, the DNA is TGCAGCGTTTTTGGACAGAGAAAGCCAGATACGCAGTATTTT.

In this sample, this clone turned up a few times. CDR3 protein: CASSRTRDSYNEQFF. The CDR3 coding sequence is TGTGCCAGCAGCCGTACAAGGGACTCCTACAATGAGCAGTTCTTC. J is TRBJ2-1 and V is TRBV7-9, with D unresolved. Looked up from germline, CDR1 is SEHNR and CDR2 is FQNEAQ (reference sequence). The CDR3 extends over 15 amino acids. The V end was cut by 5 bases, the J end by 0 bases, with 11 bases between.

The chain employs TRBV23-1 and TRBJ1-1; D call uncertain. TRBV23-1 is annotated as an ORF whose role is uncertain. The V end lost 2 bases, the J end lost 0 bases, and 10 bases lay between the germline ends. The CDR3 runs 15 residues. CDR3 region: CASSQKIGLNTEAFF. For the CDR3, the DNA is TGCGCCAGCAGTCAAAAAATAGGGCTGAACACTGAAGCTTTCTTT.

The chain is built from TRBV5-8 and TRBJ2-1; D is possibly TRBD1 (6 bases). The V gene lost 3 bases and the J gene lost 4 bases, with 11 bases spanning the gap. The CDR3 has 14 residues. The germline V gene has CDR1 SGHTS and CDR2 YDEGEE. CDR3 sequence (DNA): TGTGCCAGCAGCTCCCACAGGGCGTACAATGAGCAGTTCTTC. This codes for CASSSHRAYNEQFF.

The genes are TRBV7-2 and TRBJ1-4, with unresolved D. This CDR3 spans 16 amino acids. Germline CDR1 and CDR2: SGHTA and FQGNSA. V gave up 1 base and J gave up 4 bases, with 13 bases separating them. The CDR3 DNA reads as TGTGCCAGCAGCTTAGTAGGAGCTACTAATAATGAAAAACTGTTTTTT. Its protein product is CASSLVGATNNEKLFF.

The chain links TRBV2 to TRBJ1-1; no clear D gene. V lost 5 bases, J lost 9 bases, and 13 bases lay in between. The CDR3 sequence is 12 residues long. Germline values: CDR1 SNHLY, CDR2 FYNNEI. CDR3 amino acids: CASSLTLEQAFF. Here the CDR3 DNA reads TGTGCCAGCAGTCTAACCCTGGAGCAAGCTTTCTTT.

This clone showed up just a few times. CDR3 region: CASREGLVSAAFF. The DNA of the CDR3 is TGTGCCAGTAGGGAGGGATTAGTGTCTGCGGCTTTCTTT. The chain has TRBV19 and TRBJ1-1; D call uncertain. V was cut by 6 bases and J by 11 bases, with 19 bases left in between. The germline CDR1 and CDR2 sequences are LNHDA and SQIVND (reference sequence). The CDR3 spans 13 residues.

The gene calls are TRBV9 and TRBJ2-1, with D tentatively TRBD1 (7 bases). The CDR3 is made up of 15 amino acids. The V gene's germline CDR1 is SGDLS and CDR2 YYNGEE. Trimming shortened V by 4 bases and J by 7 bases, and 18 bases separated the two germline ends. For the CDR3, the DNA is TGTGCCAGCAGCCATCCTGAGGGGGCGGGAAATGAGCAGTTCTTC. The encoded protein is CASSHPEGAGNEQFF.

This CDR3 reads CASSPSAGGNEKLFF. Here the CDR3 DNA reads TGCGCCAGCAGCCCCTCCGCCGGGGGGAATGAAAAACTGTTTTTT. The chain recombines TRBV4-3 with TRBJ1-4; D may be TRBD1 (5 bases). CDR1 is LGHNA, CDR2 YSLEER, per germline. The CDR3 runs 15 residues. V was clipped by 4 bases and J by 5 bases, with 14 bases between them.

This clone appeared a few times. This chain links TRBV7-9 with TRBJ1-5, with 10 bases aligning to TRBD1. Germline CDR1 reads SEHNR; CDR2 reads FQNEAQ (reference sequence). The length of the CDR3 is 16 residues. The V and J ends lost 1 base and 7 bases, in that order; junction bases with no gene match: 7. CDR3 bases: TGTGCCAGCAGCTTAGGCGACAGGGGGCTCGGGCAGCCCCAGCATTTT. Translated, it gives CASSLGDRGLGQPQHF.

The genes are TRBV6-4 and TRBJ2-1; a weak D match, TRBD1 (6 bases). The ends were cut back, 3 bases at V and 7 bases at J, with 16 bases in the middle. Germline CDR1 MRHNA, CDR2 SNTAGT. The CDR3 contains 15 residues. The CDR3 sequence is CASSDWNRAKNEQFF. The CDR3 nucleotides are TGTGCCAGCAGTGATTGGAACAGGGCTAAGAATGAGCAGTTCTTC.